These T cell receptor beta chains were read from a single sample in a study of T-cell memory formation after mild COVID-19. Using its own MiXCR run on the 5' RACE reads, TCRdb lists one record per CDR3 protein. The top ten clones hold about 31% of a sample with approximately 65,000 distinct CDR3 sequences, roughly a sixth of them seen once. Source material: PBMCs or a T cell subset sorted from them (not recorded which). The source is an adult woman who had mild COVID-19 (a few samples of this study predate the infection). Cell type and time point are not known. Each CDR3 is given with its conserved first and last residue. D genes are given only for firm matches. Rows may omit the clone size; those that give it use once, few, many or a size class.

CDR3aa	CDR3nt	v_gene	j_gene	abundance	d_gene
CASSGGQGQPQHF	TGCGCCAGTTCCGGGGGGCAAGGTCAGCCCCAGCATTTT	TRBV5-1	TRBJ1-5	-	-
CSAGGQGAFTQYF	TGCAGCGCCGGGGGACAGGGGGCATTCACGCAGTATTTT	TRBV29-1	TRBJ2-3	many	TRBD1
CASSQDGRGETYEQYF	TGTGCCAGCAGCCAAGATGGCAGGGGCGAGACCTACGAGCAGTACTTC	TRBV4-2	TRBJ2-7	many	-
CASSYGREDEQYF	TGTGCCAGCAGTTACGGACGGGAAGACGAGCAGTACTTC	TRBV7-9	TRBJ2-7	-	-
CASSFDSITEAFF	TGTGCCAGCAGTTTTGACAGCATTACTGAAGCTTTCTTT	TRBV6-2/TRBV6-3	TRBJ1-1	few	-
CATSSRQGWNEQFF	TGTGCCACCAGCAGTCGACAGGGTTGGAATGAGCAGTTCTTC	TRBV15	TRBJ2-1	few	TRBD1
CASSDRLAGGTGELFF	TGCGCCAGCAGTGACCGACTAGCGGGCGGCACCGGGGAGCTGTTTTTT	TRBV10-2	TRBJ2-2	-	TRBD2
CASSPGGGFNNEQFF	TGTGCCAGCAGCCCCGGAGGGGGTTTCAACAATGAGCAGTTCTTC	TRBV7-6	TRBJ2-1	-	-
CASSLARFGRNNEQFF	TGTGCCAGCAGTTTAGCGCGGTTCGGGCGGAACAATGAGCAGTTCTTC	TRBV12-3/TRBV12-4	TRBJ2-1	-	-
CASSFGPGTGSYEQYF	TGTGCCAGCAGCTTCGGGCCCGGGACAGGGTCCTACGAGCAGTACTTC	TRBV12-3/TRBV12-4	TRBJ2-7	few	TRBD1
CASSPTSGQGGETQYF	TGCGCCAGCAGCCCTACCTCCGGACAGGGCGGCGAGACCCAGTACTTC	TRBV4-3	TRBJ2-5	-	TRBD1
CASSQLADTQYF	TGTGCCAGCAGTCAGTTGGCAGATACGCAGTATTTT	TRBV7-6	TRBJ2-3	few	-
CASSLQGAYTEAFF	TGCGCCAGCAGCTTACAGGGGGCGTATACTGAAGCTTTCTTT	TRBV5-1	TRBJ1-1	few	TRBD1
CASSARERGNEQFF	TGCGCCAGCAGCGCGCGGGAGCGGGGCAATGAGCAGTTCTTC	TRBV5-1	TRBJ2-1	-	TRBD2
CSARELAGDSYEQYF	TGCAGTGCTAGAGAGCTCGCGGGAGACTCCTACGAGCAGTACTTC	TRBV20-1	TRBJ2-7	many	TRBD2
CSAPGSTEAFF	TGCAGTGCCCCGGGGAGCACTGAAGCTTTCTTT	TRBV20-1	TRBJ1-1	-	-
CASSYLGESYGYTF	TGTGCCAGCAGTTACCTCGGGGAGTCCTATGGCTACACCTTC	TRBV6-5	TRBJ1-2	few	-
CASSVGTNNEKLFF	TGTGCCAGCAGCGTAGGGACAAATAATGAAAAACTGTTTTTT	TRBV9	TRBJ1-4	few	-
CASSEPRLAVEQYF	TGTGCCAGCAGTGAACCCCGACTAGCGGTCGAGCAGTACTTC	TRBV6-1	TRBJ2-7	few	TRBD2
CASSLLALTDTQYF	TGTGCCAGCAGTTTACTAGCGCTCACAGATACGCAGTATTTT	TRBV12-3/TRBV12-4	TRBJ2-3	-	-
CATSEVAGASTDTQYF	TGTGCCACCAGTGAGGTAGCGGGAGCGAGCACAGATACGCAGTATTTT	TRBV24-1	TRBJ2-3	few	TRBD2
CASSPGTGQFF	TGCGCCAGCAGCCCCGGGACAGGCCAGTTCTTC	TRBV4-1	TRBJ2-1	-	TRBD1
CSVACYEQYF	TGCAGCGTTGCTTGCTACGAGCAGTACTTC	TRBV29-1	TRBJ2-7	-	-
CASSPYPNSPGRMEETQYF	TGTGCCAGCAGCCCGTACCCAAATTCCCCGGGACGCATGGAAGAGACCCAGTACTTC	TRBV21-1	TRBJ2-5	-	-
CASSVGSDTEAFF	TGTGCCAGCAGCGTAGGATCGGATACCGAAGCTTTCTTT	TRBV9	TRBJ1-1	many	-
CASSLGGGRYQETQYF	TGTGCCAGCAGCCTCGGTGGGGGGCGGTACCAAGAGACCCAGTACTTC	TRBV5-4	TRBJ2-5	-	-
CASSLIEWQGNGYTF	TGTGCCAGCAGCTTAATTGAGTGGCAGGGTAACGGCTACACCTTC	TRBV7-9	TRBJ1-2	-	-
CASSLGTGGRDGEAFF	TGTGCCAGCAGCTTGGGGACAGGGGGAAGGGACGGGGAAGCTTTCTTT	TRBV5-5	TRBJ1-1	few	TRBD1
CASSAAGVEQFF	TGTGCCAGCAGCGCTGCGGGGGTTGAGCAGTTCTTC	TRBV5-5	TRBJ2-1	many	TRBD2
CASSLLSGRPNIQYF	TGTGCCAGCAGCTTGCTTAGCGGGAGGCCGAACATTCAGTACTTC	TRBV5-4	TRBJ2-4	few	TRBD2
CSVPQGGEQFF	TGCAGCGTCCCACAGGGAGGCGAGCAGTTCTTC	TRBV29-1	TRBJ2-1	-	-
CATSREGVFYEQYF	TGTGCCACCAGCAGAGAAGGGGTGTTCTACGAGCAGTACTTC	TRBV15	TRBJ2-7	few	-
CASSLSRGIAYEQYF	TGTGCCAGCAGCTTAAGTCGAGGGATCGCCTACGAGCAGTACTTC	TRBV7-3	TRBJ2-7	-	-
CASSTPGATDTQYF	TGTGCCAGCAGTACGCCGGGAGCCACAGATACGCAGTATTTT	TRBV12-3/TRBV12-4	TRBJ2-3	few	-
CASIQEGAPTDTQYF	TGTGCCAGCATCCAGGAGGGGGCCCCCACAGATACGCAGTATTTT	TRBV5-6	TRBJ2-3	few	-
CASSRDRGGYEQYF	TGTGCCAGCAGCCGCGACAGGGGGGGCTACGAGCAGTACTTC	TRBV7-6	TRBJ2-7	few	TRBD1
CASSLFGGEQFF	TGTGCCAGCAGCTTATTTGGCGGTGAGCAGTTCTTC	TRBV7-2	TRBJ2-1	few	-
CASSTRIGGFEETQYF	TGTGCCAGCAGTACCAGAATAGGGGGTTTTGAAGAGACCCAGTACTTC	TRBV5-6	TRBJ2-5	-	-
CASSAVANTGELFF	TGTGCCAGCAGCGCAGTCGCGAACACCGGGGAGCTGTTTTTT	TRBV7-8	TRBJ2-2	-	-
CSVEGLVSGNTEAFF	TGCAGCGTTGAAGGGCTCGTCAGTGGGAACACTGAAGCTTTCTTT	TRBV29-1	TRBJ1-1	few	-
CASSQVRWSEQFF	TGTGCCAGCAGCCAAGTTCGCTGGAGTGAGCAGTTCTTC	TRBV3-1	TRBJ2-1	few	-